The next 12 T cell receptor beta chains were all read from a single sample in a study of shared T cell receptors in the human thymus (dated by TCRdb to about 2021). Library preparation employed the immunoSEQ multiplex PCR assay. This immuneACCESS table, as held by TCRdb, lists in-frame sequences with V and J called but not all clones. Of the missing ones, under half trace to an unresolved V gene in checked studies; the others have no known cause. A total of 720,000 or so clones appear in this sample, roughly 88% of them only once. The ten largest make up over 0.008% of the sample. This sample also appeared in a second study, on human thymus T cells.

Sequencing was done on a sample of thymocytes. The receptors come from a girl in the first two years of life with a congenital heart defect. Donor details come from another sample of the same person, matched by shared clones.

The chain uses TRBV7-2 and TRBJ2-5, with TRBD2 identical over 10 bases. Trimming took 5 bases from V and 5 from J; bases not matched to a gene: 11. This CDR3 has 16 residues. Germline CDR1 is SGHTA and CDR2 is FQGNSA. Here the CDR3 DNA reads TGTGCCAGCAGCGACCCGGCTAGCGGGGGAGGGGAGACCCAGTACTTC. Its translation is CASSDPASGGGETQYF.

The genes are TRBV4-1 and TRBJ2-1, with D possibly TRBD2 on 5 matching bases. The germline V gene encodes CDR1 MGHRA and CDR2 YSYEKL. The CDR3 is made up of 13 amino acids. V was shortened by 8 bases and J by 1 base, with 9 bases between the two germline ends. The CDR3 coding sequence is TGCGCCAGCTCCCGGACTTCCTACAATGAGCAGTTCTTC. It is translated as CASSRTSYNEQFF.

The rearrangement joins TRBV30 to TRBJ1-2; TRBD1 agrees at 8 bases. The V gene end was trimmed by 4 bases and the J gene end by 7 bases; junction bases not matched to a gene: 14. Germline CDR1 GTSNPN, CDR2 SVGIG (reference sequence). The CDR3 has 15 residues. The CDR3 DNA reads as TGTGCCTGGACCCCACACGGGACAGGAAGCTTTGGCTACACCTTC. Protein product: CAWTPHGTGSFGYTF.

The V call is TRBV11-2, the J call TRBJ2-1; TRBD1 matches 7 bases. The CDR3 loop spans 13 amino acids. The germline gives CDR1 SGHAT, CDR2 FQNNGV. V was pared by 5 bases and J by 8 bases, with 6 bases of the junction left unmatched. Here the CDR3 reads CASSETGWYEQFF. CDR3 DNA: TGTGCCAGCAGCGAGACAGGGTGGTATGAGCAGTTCTTC.

The rearrangement links TRBV6-5 to TRBJ2-7; no clear D gene. V shed 4 bases and J shed 0 bases, with 13 bases lying between them. The germline gives CDR1 MNHEY, CDR2 SVGAGI. The CDR3 is 15 residues long. The CDR3 loop reads CASSFSCLSSYEQYF. DNA for the CDR3: TGTGCCAGCAGTTTCTCGTGTCTCAGCTCCTACGAGCAGTACTTC.

The chain recombines TRBV6-1 with TRBJ1-3, with 7 bases fitting TRBD1. The CDR3 length is 17 residues. From germline, CDR1 is MNHNS and CDR2 SASEGT. After removal of 4 bases from V and 0 bases from J, the junction contained 9 bases not matched to a gene. DNA for the CDR3: TGTGCCAGCAGTGGTTCCCGGGACAGTAACTCTGGAAACACCATATATTTT. It translates to CASSGSRDSNSGNTIYF.

In this sample, this clone turned up a few times. The sample carries other DNA sequences with the same CDR3. The chain recombines TRBV19 with TRBJ1-5; 8 nucleotides match TRBD1. Germline-derived CDR1 and CDR2 are LNHDA and SQIVND (reference sequence). The CDR3 runs 15 residues. The ends lost 7 bases at V and 1 base at J; junction bases unmatched: 6. The CDR3 loop reads CASTPGQGSNQPQHF. DNA for the CDR3: TGTGCCAGTACCCCCGGACAGGGAAGCAATCAGCCCCAGCATTTT.

V gene TRBV14 combines with J gene TRBJ1-3; D not resolved. V lost 0 bases to trimming and J lost 0 bases, with 12 bases between them. There are 17 residues in the CDR3. Germline V lookup: CDR1 SGHDN, CDR2 FVKESK. The CDR3 region has the DNA TGTGCCAGCAGCCAAGATAAGAGGTCCGACTCTGGAAACACCATATATTTT. Its translation is CASSQDKRSDSGNTIYF.

The chain couples TRBV5-1 to TRBJ2-1; 9 bases align to TRBD1. The CDR3 sequence is 15 residues long. V lost 4 bases to trimming and J lost 1 base; unmatched junction nucleotides: 3. Germline V CDR1 and CDR2: SGHRS, YFSETQ. The CDR3 here is CASSLDRGSYNEQFF. The CDR3 DNA reads TGCGCCAGCAGCCTCGACAGGGGGTCCTACAATGAGCAGTTCTTC. Full variable domain (remainder filled in from reference TRBV5-1 and TRBJ2-1): KAGVTQTPRYLIKTRGQQVTLSCSPISGHRSVSWYQQTPGQGLQFLFEYFSETQRNKGNFPGRFSGRQFSNSRSEMNVSTLELGDSALYLCASSLDRGSYNEQFFGPGTRLTVL.

The CDR3 DNA follows: TGTGCCAGTAGTATATTCCCTTTCTATGGCTACACCTTC. This encodes CASSIFPFYGYTF. The J gene is TRBJ1-2, the V gene TRBV19; the D is unclear. Germline V gene lookup returns CDR1 LNHDA and CDR2 SQIVND (reference sequence). The CDR3 runs to 13 residues. The ends were cut back, 2 bases at V and 4 bases at J, with 8 bases in the middle.

The chain uses TRBV4-1 and TRBJ1-4, with 7 nucleotides matching TRBD1. The length of the CDR3 is 17 residues. The germline V gene has CDR1 MGHRA and CDR2 YSYEKL. Trimming removed 0 bases from V and 8 bases from J; junction bases left unmatched: 12. CDR3 sequence reads: CASSQDRVRTGHEKLFF. CDR3 nucleotide sequence: TGCGCCAGCAGCCAAGATAGAGTCAGGACAGGCCACGAAAAACTGTTTTTT.

The V call is TRBV6-6, the J call TRBJ1-1; D gene uncertain. In germline, CDR1 is MNHNY, CDR2 SVGAGI (reference sequence). There are 14 residues in the CDR3. Between the trimmed V and J ends, which lost 2 bases and 3 bases, there was a span of 10 bases. For the CDR3, the DNA is TGTGCCAGCAGTTACGCTGCGGATTACACTGAAGCTTTCTTT. This codes for CASSYAADYTEAFF.